The source of this T cell receptor beta chain is a study of radiation and T cells in renal cell carcinoma. Method: immunoSEQ multiplex PCR; TCRdb's copy keeps in-frame clones and lacks some. Found here are about 170,000 clones, about 88% of them singletons; the top ten hold about 11%. Study-wide points: In blood, top tumor clones expanded by 2 weeks, shrinking by 4.

Per germline, CDR1 SQVTM and CDR2 ANQGSEA. V shed 5 bases and J 3 bases; nucleotides not matched to a gene: 8. The CDR3 has 16 residues. This sample's time point: blood 4 weeks post-SBRT, at nephrectomy. This sample's treatment: 15 Gy SBRT to primary tumor, nephrectomy 4 weeks later. Nephrectomy followed 15 Gy stereotactic body radiation by 4 weeks. With regard to this clone: Its antigen remains unidentified.

Sequenced here: blood, sampled from a patient whose treatment included radiotherapy and nephrectomy. This receptor was taken from a woman aged 45-65 years with renal cell carcinoma. The rearrangement uses TRBV29-1 and TRBJ2-3; TRBD2 matches at 13 bases. The CDR3 nucleotides read TGCAGCGTTCGAGCCTCGGGACTAGCGGGGACAGATACGCAGTATTTT. The encoded protein is CSVRASGLAGTDTQYF.